The rows below give T cell receptor beta chains drawn from one sample of a study of response to subunit inactivated influenza vaccine. TCRdb analysed the RT-PCR reads with MiXCR anew, one entry per CDR3 protein. In the table there are roughly 700,000 distinct CDR3 sequences, over 11% of which are singletons. Sequences were derived from PBMCs from blood, sampled 14 days before vaccination. These receptor sequences come from a man aged 50 or older who received an inactivated influenza vaccine. Each CDR3 is given with its conserved first and last residue. The D gene is left open where the match is weak. Where a row states a size, it is once, few, many or the class of an expanded clone; other rows omit it.

TRBV12-3/TRBV12-4	-	-	TRBJ1-4	TGTGCCAGCAGCTTTATGTTAACAACTAATGAAAAACTGTTTTTT	CASSFMLTTNEKLFF
TRBV12-3/TRBV12-4	many	TRBD2	TRBJ2-1	TGTGCCAGCAGTTTAATCCGGGCGGGAGTCTTGGATGAGCAGTTCTTC	CASSLIRAGVLDEQFF
TRBV5-1	-	-	TRBJ2-7	TGCGCCAGCAACTCTGGCGGGCGGGTCCCCTACGAGCAGTACTTC	CASNSGGRVPYEQYF
TRBV7-3	-	TRBD2	TRBJ2-7	TGTGCCAGCAGCTCGGGACTAGCGGGAGCGCAAGAGCAGTACTTC	CASSSGLAGAQEQYF
TRBV11-2	few	TRBD2	TRBJ2-2	TGTGCCAGCAGCCGGACTAGCGGGAGTCGGGGCGGGGAGCTGTTTTTT	CASSRTSGSRGGELFF
TRBV7-9	-	-	TRBJ2-7	TGTGCCAGCAGCTTATACGGGGGCTTCTACGAGCAGTACTTC	CASSLYGGFYEQYF
TRBV6-5	-	-	TRBJ2-1	TGTGCCAGCAGTTACTCGACATTAGCTGAAGGGCAGTTCTTC	CASSYSTLAEGQFF
TRBV6-1	-	-	TRBJ2-7	TGTGCCAGCGAATCGTACGAGATGGGCTCCTACGAGCAGTACTTC	CASESYEMGSYEQYF
TRBV6-5	-	-	TRBJ2-1	TGTGCCAGCAGTTACCCCCGGAAAGGGATTCCCGGGGCTTGGGGCGAGCAGTTCTTC	CASSYPRKGIPGAWGEQFF
TRBV25-1	many	TRBD1	TRBJ2-7	TGTGCCAGCAGCCACTCCGGGACAGGGTATCTCGAGCAGTACTTC	CASSHSGTGYLEQYF
TRBV27	-	-	TRBJ2-2	TGTGCCAGCAGTCTGAATAGTAGAAGGACCGGGGAGCTGTTTTTT	CASSLNSRRTGELFF
TRBV30	few	TRBD2	TRBJ2-7	TGTGCCTGGAGCCTGCCCTATAGCGGGAGATACGAGCAGTACTTC	CAWSLPYSGRYEQYF
TRBV10-3	few	-	TRBJ2-2	TGTGCCACCGGGGACACCGGGGAGCTGTTTTTT	CATGDTGELFF
TRBV7-6	-	-	TRBJ2-3	TGTGCCAGCAGCTTAAGACTAGAAGATACGCAGTATTTT	CASSLRLEDTQYF
TRBV6-1	many	-	TRBJ2-7	TGTGCCAGCAGTGGACGGGACCTCTACGAGCAGTACTTC	CASSGRDLYEQYF
TRBV7-2	-	TRBD2	TRBJ2-3	TGTGCCAGCAGGGGGGCAGCGGGGGCGAGCACAGATACGCAGTATTTT	CASRGAAGASTDTQYF
TRBV29-1	-	-	TRBJ2-3	TGCAGCGTCCTAAAGGAGGGTCCAACCACAGATACGCAGTATTTT	CSVLKEGPTTDTQYF
TRBV29-1	few	TRBD1	TRBJ2-5	TGCAGCGTGGGCAGGGGGCGCGGGGAGACCCAGTACTTC	CSVGRGRGETQYF
TRBV3-1	few	-	TRBJ2-7	TGTGCCAGCAGCACTAGGGGGACACAAGTAGCCTACGAGCAGTACTTC	CASSTRGTQVAYEQYF
TRBV2	-	TRBD2	TRBJ2-1	TGTGCCAGCAGTGAGGGGACTAGCGGTTACCCGAGGGAGCAGTTCTTC	CASSEGTSGYPREQFF
TRBV3-1	few	-	TRBJ2-5	TGTGCCAGCAGCCAAGATTTGGGGGGGCGAGAGACCCAGTACTTC	CASSQDLGGRETQYF
TRBV5-1	few	-	TRBJ2-5	TGCGCCAGCAGCTTGACCGTTCGGGAGACCCAGTACTTC	CASSLTVRETQYF
TRBV28	-	TRBD1	TRBJ2-7	TGTGCCAGCAATATATGGGACAGGGGAAAACACGAGCAGTACTTC	CASNIWDRGKHEQYF
TRBV5-1	-	TRBD1	TRBJ2-5	TGCGCCAGCAGAAAGGGACAGGTCGAAGAGACCCAGTACTTC	CASRKGQVEETQYF
TRBV29-1	few	-	TRBJ2-7	TGCAGCGTGCTGGAGGACTCCTACGAGCAGTACTTC	CSVLEDSYEQYF
TRBV6-2/TRBV6-3	few	-	TRBJ2-7	TGTGCCAGCAGTTCCTCACTTCCCTACGAGCAGTACTTC	CASSSSLPYEQYF
TRBV30	few	TRBD2	TRBJ2-7	TGTGCCTACACTAGCGGGAGCTCCTACGAGCAGTACTTC	CAYTSGSSYEQYF
TRBV5-6	few	TRBD2	TRBJ2-1	TGTGCCAGCAGCTGGGGGACTAGCGGGTCGTACAATGAGCAGTTCTTC	CASSWGTSGSYNEQFF
TRBV15	-	-	TRBJ2-5	TGTGCCACCAGCAGAGATTTAAACCTATTAAGGGAGACCCAGTACTTC	CATSRDLNLLRETQYF
TRBV9	-	-	TRBJ2-1	TGTGCCAGCAGCGTATCTACCTACAATGAGCAGTTCTTC	CASSVSTYNEQFF
TRBV20-1	few	TRBD2	TRBJ2-2	TGCAGTGCGATTTTAGCGGGACGGATCACCGGGGAGCTGTTTTTT	CSAILAGRITGELFF
TRBV5-1	-	TRBD2	TRBJ2-1	TGCGCCAGCAGCTTAGGGGGACTAGCCCTCGGGGGTGAGCAGTTCTTC	CASSLGGLALGGEQFF
TRBV28	few	TRBD1	TRBJ2-7	TGTGCCAGCAGTTTACCTCGGACAGGCGGTACCTACGAGCAGTACTTC	CASSLPRTGGTYEQYF
TRBV6-1	-	-	TRBJ2-1	TGTGCCAGCGGCGCCGGGCCCAATCCGAGGAATGAGCAGTTCTTC	CASGAGPNPRNEQFF
TRBV24-1	-	-	TRBJ2-2	TGTGCCACCAGTGATTTTAGGGGCCTTAACACCGGGGAGCTGTTTTTT	CATSDFRGLNTGELFF
TRBV29-1	few	-	TRBJ2-1	TGCAGCGTTGAAAGGCTTTACTACAATGAGCAGTTCTTC	CSVERLYYNEQFF
TRBV20-1	few	-	TRBJ2-4	TGCAGTGCTAGAGATCCCGGCAGGGCCAACATTCAGTACTTC	CSARDPGRANIQYF
TRBV9	-	-	TRBJ1-3	TGTGCCAGCAGCGTAGATTTGGGGCCTGGTTCTGGAAACACCATATATTTT	CASSVDLGPGSGNTIYF
TRBV6-2/TRBV6-3	few	-	TRBJ1-6	TGTGCCAGCACCCTCGACAGCTATTCACCCCTCCACTTT	CASTLDSYSPLHF
TRBV2	many	-	TRBJ2-7	TGTGCCAGCAGTGAGGAGGACTGGGAGTTCTACGAGCAGTACTTC	CASSEEDWEFYEQYF
TRBV7-2	-	-	TRBJ1-4	TGTGCCAGCAGCTTAGTGGGGGCGTGGGTCGGGGAAAAACTGTTTTTT	CASSLVGAWVGEKLFF
TRBV19	few	-	TRBJ2-2	TGTGCCAGTACCCGGACAGCACTAACCGGGGAGCTGTTTTTT	CASTRTALTGELFF
TRBV30	-	TRBD1	TRBJ2-1	TGTGCCTGGCTCCGCGGGACAGGGGGGAACAATGAGCAGTTCTTC	CAWLRGTGGNNEQFF